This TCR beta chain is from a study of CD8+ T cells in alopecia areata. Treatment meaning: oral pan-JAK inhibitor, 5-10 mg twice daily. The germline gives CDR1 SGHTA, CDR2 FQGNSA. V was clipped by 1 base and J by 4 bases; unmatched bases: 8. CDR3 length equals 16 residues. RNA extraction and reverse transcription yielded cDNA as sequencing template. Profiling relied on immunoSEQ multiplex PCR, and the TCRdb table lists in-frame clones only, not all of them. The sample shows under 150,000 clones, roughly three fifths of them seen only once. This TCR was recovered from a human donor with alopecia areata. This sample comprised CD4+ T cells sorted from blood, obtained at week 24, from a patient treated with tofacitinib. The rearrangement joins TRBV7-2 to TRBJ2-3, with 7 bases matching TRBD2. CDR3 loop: CASSLGGAGVADTQYF. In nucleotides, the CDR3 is TGTGCCAGCAGCTTAGGCGGTGCGGGGGTGGCAGATACGCAGTATTTT.